These T cell receptor beta chains were read from a single sample in a study of blood T cell repertoires in COVID-19. Assay used: immunoSEQ multiplex PCR; TCRdb lists only in-frame clones, some missing. The sample has tens of thousands of clones, less than 75% seen once. Material: peripheral blood. All receptors come from a human donor in a cohort sampled during active or convalescent COVID-19. CDR3s include the opening cysteine and the closing phenylalanine or tryptophan. A D gene is named only where the DNA matches it firmly. A clone size is listed for some rows: how often the clone was seen (once, few, many), or a class if it is expanded.

>TRBJ2-7|NA|14|NA|TRBV3-1/TRBV3-2
TGTGCCAGCAGCCTTAAGGACAGAGCGTACGAGCAGTACTTC
CASSLKDRAYEQYF
>TRBJ1-1|NA|13|NA|TRBV2
TGTGCCAGCAGTGACGAGGTGAACACTGAAGCTTTCTTT
CASSDEVNTEAFF
>TRBJ2-1|once|16|NA|TRBV24-1
TGTGCCACCAGTGACTCCCAGGGGTTTCCCTACAATGAGCAGTTCTTC
CATSDSQGFPYNEQFF
>TRBJ1-2|NA|13|NA|TRBV28
TGTGCCAGCAGTTTGGGGGGGACGGGTGGCTACACCTTC
CASSLGGTGGYTF
>TRBJ1-1|NA|15|NA|TRBV29-1
TGCAGCGTTTCGAGGACAGCGGACATGAACACTGAAGCTTTCTTT
CSVSRTADMNTEAFF
>TRBJ1-2|NA|11|NA|TRBV12-3/TRBV12-4
TGTGCCAGCAGCCGTGACCGGGTTTACACCTTC
CASSRDRVYTF
>TRBJ1-6|NA|15|TRBD1|TRBV3-1/TRBV3-2
TGTGCCAGCAGCCAAGCGGGGACAGGGAGTTCACCCCTCCACTTT
CASSQAGTGSSPLHF
>TRBJ2-6|NA|17|NA|TRBV7-4
TGTGCCAGCAGCCTCCCGGACAAAAGTCCTGGGGCCAACGTCCTGACTTTC
CASSLPDKSPGANVLTF
>TRBJ1-1|NA|15|NA|TRBV7-9
TGTGCCAGCAGCCCCCCCTGGGGAGGGCCCACTGAAGCTTTCTTT
CASSPPWGGPTEAFF
>TRBJ1-4|NA|11|NA|TRBV30
TGTGCCTGGAGTCAGGGTTGGAAACTGTTTTTT
CAWSQGWKLFF
>TRBJ1-5|few|14|NA|TRBV2
TGTGCCAGCAGCTCAGAGGGGAGGGGGCAGCCCCAGCATTTT
CASSSEGRGQPQHF
>TRBJ2-1|NA|18|TRBD2|TRBV4-1
TGCGCCAGCAGCCAAGCCCTAGCGGGGGGCCTCTCCTACAATGAGCAGTTCTTC
CASSQALAGGLSYNEQFF
>TRBJ1-3|NA|14|NA|TRBV3-1/TRBV3-2
TGTGCCAGCAGCCAAGCAACCGGGGGAAACACCATATATTTT
CASSQATGGNTIYF
>TRBJ2-5|NA|18|TRBD1|TRBV15
TGTGCCACCAGCAGAGATCCCCCGCGGACAGGCCACCGGGAGACCCAGTACTTC
CATSRDPPRTGHRETQYF
>TRBJ1-1|NA|16|TRBD1|TRBV16
TGTGCCAGCAGCCAATTTAGGGACAGGGGTAACACTGAAGCTTTCTTT
CASSQFRDRGNTEAFF
>TRBJ1-2|NA|13|TRBD1|TRBV7-9
TGTGCCAGCAGCACCCGGACAGGTTATGGCTACACCTTC
CASSTRTGYGYTF
>TRBJ1-1|NA|11|NA|TRBV20-1
TGCAGTACCTACCGGAACACTGAAGCTTTCTTT
CSTYRNTEAFF
>TRBJ1-1|NA|14|NA|TRBV28
TGTGCCAGCAGTTCTCACAGGGCGGAGACTGAAGCTTTCTTT
CASSSHRAETEAFF
>TRBJ2-1|NA|11|NA|TRBV28
TGTGCCAGCAGCCCGACAGAGAAGCAGTTCTTC
CASSPTEKQFF
>TRBJ2-3|NA|14|NA|TRBV7-3
TGTGCCAGCAGCTCCGGGGTTAGCACAGATACGCAGTATTTT
CASSSGVSTDTQYF
>TRBJ1-5|NA|12|NA|TRBV2
TGTGCCAGCAGTCCGAGCAATCAGCCCCAGCATTTT
CASSPSNQPQHF
>TRBJ1-1|NA|14|NA|TRBV3-1/TRBV3-2
TGTGCCAGCAGCCTAAGGCAGGGGAACACTGAAGCTTTCTTT
CASSLRQGNTEAFF
>TRBJ1-5|few|14|NA|TRBV7-2
TGTGCCAGCAGCTTAATTAGTAGCAATCAGCCCCAGCATTTT
CASSLISSNQPQHF
>TRBJ2-1|NA|11|NA|TRBV20-1
TGCAGTGCCGACCAGGATCGAGAGCAGTTCTTC
CSADQDREQFF
>TRBJ2-3|many|15|TRBD2|TRBV7-9
TGTGCCAGCAGCTTACTAGCGGGAGGGACAGATACGCAGTATTTT
CASSLLAGGTDTQYF
>TRBJ1-1|NA|13|NA|TRBV7-9
TGTGCCAGCAGCCTCACCGGAGACACTGAAGCTTTCTTT
CASSLTGDTEAFF
>TRBJ2-5|NA|15|NA|TRBV28
TGTGCCAGCAGTTTGTCAACAGGGACACAAGAGACCCAGTACTTC
CASSLSTGTQETQYF
>TRBJ1-6|NA|19|NA|TRBV2
TGTGCCAGCAGTGAAAGGCAGGCCATACTCCTCTCCTATAATTCACCCCTCCACTTT
CASSERQAILLSYNSPLHF
>TRBJ1-2|NA|13|TRBD1|TRBV30
TGTGCCTGGAGTGCGACAGGGACGAGCGGCTACACCTTC
CAWSATGTSGYTF
>TRBJ1-5|NA|14|NA|TRBV6-5
TGTGCCAGCAGGATGTGGACAGAGAATCAGCCCCAGCATTTT
CASRMWTENQPQHF
>TRBJ2-1|few|20|TRBD1|TRBV7-8
TGTGCCAGCAGCTCAGAGGGGGCTAGTTTGTCCCAGAGCTCCTACAATGAGCAGTTCTTC
CASSSEGASLSQSSYNEQFF
>TRBJ2-3|NA|16|TRBD2|TRBV5-6
TGTGCCAGCAGCTTGGTAACGGGGGGGCCGCATTATACGCAGTATTTT
CASSLVTGGPHYTQYF
>TRBJ2-7|NA|17|TRBD2|TRBV7-2
TGTGCCAGCAGCTTGTTACTAGCGGGAGGGAGACCCTACGAGCAGTACTTC
CASSLLLAGGRPYEQYF
>TRBJ1-1|NA|13|NA|TRBV6-5
TGTGCCAGCAGTTACTGGCAGAACACTGAAGCTTTCTTT
CASSYWQNTEAFF
>TRBJ1-1|NA|16|TRBD1|TRBV10-2
TGCGCCAGCGGACCCCCGAGGGGGCGGGTAGGAACTGAAGCTTTCTTT
CASGPPRGRVGTEAFF
>TRBJ1-1|NA|15|NA|TRBV28
TGTGCCAGCAGTTCGCCGCGGGGGCTGAACACTGAAGCTTTCTTT
CASSSPRGLNTEAFF
>TRBJ2-1|NA|12|NA|TRBV6-1
TGTGCCAGCAGTGACGGGTACAATGAGCAGTTCTTC
CASSDGYNEQFF
>TRBJ1-1|NA|15|NA|TRBV5-1
TGCGCCAGCAAGGGGTCGGGGGGTATGAACACTGAAGCTTTCTTT
CASKGSGGMNTEAFF
>TRBJ2-7|NA|14|NA|TRBV7-2
TGTGCCAGCAGCTTAGGACTAGGCCTCCCCGAGCAGTACTTC
CASSLGLGLPEQYF
>TRBJ1-6|NA|15|NA|TRBV7-8
TGTGCCAGCAGCCAAACAGGCCCCTATAATTCACCCCTCCACTTT
CASSQTGPYNSPLHF